This TCR beta chain was obtained from a study of T cell clusters in autoimmune cytopenias. Study findings and constraints: TRB repertoire shifts in secondary cytopenia and chronic lymphocytic leukemia mostly reflected lymphoma, not autoimmunity.

TRB was amplified from approximately 250 ng of peripheral blood genomic DNA per sample. This clonotype ranks as medium-sized in terms of frequency. The antigen remains undetermined. One tube held mixed TRB-A and TRB-B primer pools for touch-down PCR. One entry per CDR3 protein, without DNA, is what TCRdb gives after re-calling the multiplex PCR reads. Its table records under 8,000 distinct CDR3 sequences. This CDR3 has 13 amino acids. Germline CDR1 and CDR2: GTSNPN and SVGIG (reference sequence). The sample was also linked to a second study, of T cell repertoires in aging, cancer and after chemotherapy.

Sequenced material: peripheral blood. The chain joins TRBV30 to TRBJ1-2. The clonotype was recovered from a human donor in good health. CDR3 amino acids: CAWSVQGLDGYTF. Variable domain in full (rest from reference TRBV30 and TRBJ1-2): SQTIHQWPATLVQPVGSPLSLECTVEGTSNPNLYWYRQAAGRGLQLLFYSVGIGQISSEVPQNLSASRPQDRQFILSSKKLLLSDSGFYLCAWSVQGLDGYTFGSGTRLTVV.